Listed below are T cell receptor beta chains from one sample, sequenced in a study of T cells in Graves' hyperthyroidism and ophthalmopathy. TCRdb ran MiXCR on the multiplex PCR reads and lists one entry per CDR3 protein. This table holds around 480,000 distinct CDR3 sequences, roughly an eighth found once. What was sequenced was blood. These receptors originate from a woman between 18 and 29 years old with Graves' hyperthyroidism. Both conserved end residues are part of each CDR3. A D gene is named only where the DNA matches it firmly. A clone size is listed for some rows: how often the clone was seen (once, few, many), or a class if it is expanded.

>TRBJ2-5|NA|many|13|TRBV28
TGTGCCAGCAGTTTACAAACCCAAGAGACCCAGTACTTC
CASSLQTQETQYF
>TRBJ2-2|NA|few|15|TRBV6-2/TRBV6-3
TGTGCCAGCAGCTTTCCAGAGACGGGGACCGGGGAGCTGTTTTTT
CASSFPETGTGELFF
>TRBJ1-6|NA|many|14|TRBV11-1
TGTGCCAGCAGCTTGACAGGATATGATTCACCCCTCCACTTT
CASSLTGYDSPLHF
>TRBJ2-7|NA|many|11|TRBV12-3/TRBV12-4
TGTGCCAGCAGTTTTAGCACGGAGCAGTACTTC
CASSFSTEQYF
>TRBJ2-1|NA|many|13|TRBV10-3
TGTGCCATCAGTCAGGCAGCCTACAATGAGCAGTTCTTC
CAISQAAYNEQFF
>TRBJ2-1|TRBD2|many|15|TRBV11-2
TGTGCCAGCAGCTTAGATGCTAGCGGATACAATGAGCAGTTCTTC
CASSLDASGYNEQFF
>TRBJ1-2|NA|many|16|TRBV12-3/TRBV12-4
TGTGCCAGCAGTCCGACCCGGACAGAGGACATGTATGGCTACACCTTC
CASSPTRTEDMYGYTF
>TRBJ2-3|TRBD2|many|15|TRBV19
TGTGCCAGTAGTTCGACTAGCGGGATCACAGATACGCAGTATTTT
CASSSTSGITDTQYF
>TRBJ2-1|TRBD2|many|14|TRBV20-1
TGCAGTGCCACAACGGGAGGGCCAAGGAGTGAGCAGTTCTTC
CSATTGGPRSEQFF
>TRBJ2-5|NA|many|14|TRBV7-8
TGTGCCAGCAGCTTAGAGGTCAAACAAGAGACCCAGTACTTC
CASSLEVKQETQYF
>TRBJ1-5|NA|many|15|TRBV2
TGTGCCAGCAGGGAGACACCTTATAGCAATCAGCCCCAGCATTTT
CASRETPYSNQPQHF
>TRBJ2-3|NA|many|12|TRBV11-3
TGTGCCAGCCGACAAGACTCGGATACGCAGTATTTT
CASRQDSDTQYF
>TRBJ2-5|TRBD1|NA|14|TRBV11-3
TGTGCCAGCAGCTGCGACAGGGGACGTGAGACCCAGTACTTC
CASSCDRGRETQYF
>TRBJ2-4|TRBD2|many|19|TRBV10-2
TGCGCCAGCAGTTTGGGGGCGGGGGGCTCCTTCGTAGCCAAAAACATTCAGTACTTC
CASSLGAGGSFVAKNIQYF
>TRBJ2-7|TRBD2|many|16|TRBV5-1
TGCGCCAGCAGCTCGAGGGACGGGAGGGCCCCCTTGAAGCAGTACTTC
CASSSRDGRAPLKQYF
>TRBJ2-7|TRBD2|once|17|TRBV4-1
TGCGCCAGCAGCCAGAAAGCAAGCGGGAGTAGCTCCTACGAGCAGTACTTC
CASSQKASGSSSYEQYF
>TRBJ1-2|NA|many|15|TRBV18
TGTGCCAGCTCACCAGGAGATTCACGGCCCGATGGCTACACCTTC
CASSPGDSRPDGYTF
>TRBJ1-1|NA|many|15|TRBV12-3/TRBV12-4
TGTGCCAGCAGCCCACCCCGGGTCCGGGGCACTGAAGCTTTCTTT
CASSPPRVRGTEAFF
>TRBJ2-7|TRBD2|many|17|TRBV15
TGTGCCACCAGCAGAGATCGTCAGCTAGCGGGAGAGGACGAGCAGTACTTC
CATSRDRQLAGEDEQYF
>TRBJ1-1|NA|NA|15|TRBV20-1
TGCAGTGCTAGAGATTCATACCAGGGGTTCACTGAAGCTTTCTTT
CSARDSYQGFTEAFF
>TRBJ2-1|TRBD2|few|16|TRBV20-1
TGCAGTGCTACCGGGACTAGCGGGAGATTCTACAATGAGCAGTTCTTC
CSATGTSGRFYNEQFF
>TRBJ2-1|TRBD2|NA|17|TRBV28
TGTGCCAGCGGACATAGCGGGCCACGAGGCTCCTACAATGAGCAGTTCTTC
CASGHSGPRGSYNEQFF
>TRBJ2-2|TRBD1|many|15|TRBV12-5
TGTGCTAGTGGTATCGACAGGGCGTACACCGGGGAGCTGTTTTTT
CASGIDRAYTGELFF
>TRBJ1-4|NA|few|15|TRBV7-9
TGTGCCAGCAGCCCCCCCCGGGACTCCCATGAAAAACTGTTTTTT
CASSPPRDSHEKLFF